What follows are 22 T cell receptor beta chains derived from one specimen sequenced in a study of cytomegalovirus exposure and HLA in healthy donors. Primers for the PCR totalled 60 Vbeta and 13 Jbeta. Method: immunoSEQ multiplex PCR; TCRdb's copy keeps in-frame clones and lacks some. The sample shows 100,000 to 150,000 clones, around 78% of them seen only once. What was sequenced was PBMCs. All receptors come from a woman aged 18-29 years in good health and CMV-seronegative.

The chain uses TRBV19 and TRBJ1-5; 12 bases agree with TRBD1. Losses at the gene ends were 4 bases for V and 3 bases for J; bases not matched to a gene: 10. The length of the CDR3 is 18 residues. Looked up from germline, CDR1 is LNHDA and CDR2 is SQIVND (reference sequence). CDR3 DNA sequence: TGTGCCAGTAGTAGGGGACAGGGGGCGGTTTACAACAATCAGCCCCAGCATTTT. Encoded protein: CASSRGQGAVYNNQPQHF.

The rearrangement uses TRBV5-5 and TRBJ1-1, with TRBD1 identical over 9 bases. The CDR3 sequence is 15 residues long. V was clipped by 3 bases and J by 5 bases; unmatched bases: 8. Per germline, CDR1 SGHKS and CDR2 YYEKEE (reference sequence). CDR3 amino acids: CASSWEQGAGTEAFF. The CDR3 DNA is TGTGCCAGCAGCTGGGAACAGGGGGCTGGGACTGAAGCTTTCTTT.

The chain carries TRBV18 and TRBJ1-1; a possible D gene is TRBD1 (5 bases). The CDR3 runs 14 residues. Germline V gene sequence: CDR1 KGHSH, CDR2 LQKENI. The V end lost 2 bases, the J end lost 2 bases, and 9 bases lay between the germline ends. The CDR3 loop reads CASSPRGRNTEAFF. The CDR3 DNA sequence: TGTGCCAGCTCACCAAGGGGCCGAAACACTGAAGCTTTCTTT.

In its sample, this clone was seen a few times. The V call is TRBV11-1, the J call TRBJ1-1, with 8 bases aligning to TRBD1. Germline lookup yields CDR1 SGHAT and CDR2 FQDESV (reference sequence). The J segment lost 6 bases and the V segment lost 5 bases, leaving 8 bases of the junction unmatched. The CDR3 contains 14 residues. CDR3 amino acids: CASSPGTGRAEAFF. The CDR3 nucleotides are TGTGCCAGCAGCCCTGGGACAGGACGCGCTGAAGCTTTCTTT.

The rearrangement joins TRBV14 to TRBJ1-2; 9 nucleotides agree with TRBD1. V was clipped by 0 bases and J by 2 bases; unmatched bases: 7. Germline V lookup: CDR1 SGHDN, CDR2 FVKESK. CDR3 size: 17 residues. In DNA form, the CDR3 reads TGTGCCAGCAGCCAAGATCTCGGGACAGGGCCCAACTATGGCTACACCTTC. Translated: CASSQDLGTGPNYGYTF.

This chain joins TRBV6-1 and TRBJ2-1; D possibly corresponds to TRBD1 (7 bases). Germline CDR1 and CDR2: MNHNS and SASEGT. The CDR3 is 16 amino acids. Trimming cost V 2 bases and J 5 bases, with 16 bases left between them. The CDR3 DNA sequence: TGTGCCAGCAGTGAACCGGCGGGCAGGGGGGACAATGAGCAGTTCTTC. Protein: CASSEPAGRGDNEQFF.

This clone was seen a few times. The genes are TRBV11-2 and TRBJ2-1, with 8 bases matching TRBD2. This CDR3 is 15 amino acids long. The germline V gene encodes CDR1 SGHAT and CDR2 FQNNGV. V dropped 0 bases and J dropped 8; count of bases not matched to a gene: 6. This CDR3 is CASSLEAGDVDEQFF. Here the CDR3 DNA reads TGTGCCAGCAGCTTAGAAGCGGGAGATGTGGATGAGCAGTTCTTC.

This chain connects TRBV10-3 to TRBJ1-3, with 8 bases aligning to TRBD1. The CDR3 has 13 amino acids. The V gene's germline CDR1 is ENHRY and CDR2 SYGVKD. The V segment lost 8 bases and the J segment 4 bases; nucleotides outside the gene matches: 4. The chain's CDR3 is CAIQGAGGNTIYF. Here the CDR3 DNA reads TGTGCCATCCAGGGGGCTGGAGGAAACACCATATATTTT.

The J gene is TRBJ2-7, the V gene TRBV20-1; D is possibly TRBD1 (5 bases). The ends were cut back, 4 bases at V and 4 bases at J, with 8 bases in the middle. The CDR3 has 11 amino acids. Germline CDR1 reads DFQATT; CDR2 reads SNEGSKA (reference sequence). CDR3 nucleotide sequence: TGCAGTGCTAATAGGGGTTACGAGCAGTACTTC. Protein: CSANRGYEQYF.

This chain joins TRBV7-8 and TRBJ2-7; TRBD1 matches at 10 bases. The CDR3 is 15 amino acids. Trimming took 0 bases from V and 6 from J; bases not matched to a gene: 5. Germline V gene lookup returns CDR1 SGHVS and CDR2 FQNEAQ. The CDR3 sequence: CASSLATGGQFEQYF. DNA for the CDR3: TGTGCCAGCAGCTTAGCGACAGGGGGCCAGTTCGAGCAGTACTTC.

The rearrangement joins TRBV25-1 to TRBJ1-1; D uncertain. V was clipped by 7 bases and J by 1 base, with 16 bases between them. This CDR3 has 15 amino acids. Germline assignment: CDR1 MGHDK and CDR2 SYGVNS. The CDR3 loop reads CASNTRLRPNTEAFF. Written as DNA, the CDR3 is TGTGCCAGCAATACTAGACTGAGACCGAACACTGAAGCTTTCTTT.

The gene calls are TRBV18 and TRBJ2-7; D is unclear. The CDR3 has 12 residues. Germline V gene data show CDR1 as KGHSH and CDR2 as LQKENI. V shed 6 bases and J shed 4 bases, with 10 bases lying between them. The CDR3 nucleotides are TGTGCCAGCTCGAGCCAACCGTACGAGCAGTACTTC. Protein: CASSSQPYEQYF.

This chain uses TRBV30 with TRBJ1-3; D gene uncertain. Germline CDR1 is GTSNPN and CDR2 is SVGIG (reference sequence). V was clipped by 4 bases and J by 0 bases, with 7 bases between them. This CDR3 comprises 13 residues. CDR3 sequence (DNA): TGTGCCTGGAATCCGAGCTCTGGAAACACCATATATTTT. Its protein is CAWNPSSGNTIYF.

The count of this clone is one. The chain carries TRBV5-1 and TRBJ2-2, with D possibly TRBD2 on 5 matching bases. Germline CDR1 is SGHRS and CDR2 is YFSETQ. The germline V and J ends were trimmed by 0 bases and 0 bases, with 9 bases remaining between them. The CDR3 has 16 amino acids. The CDR3 loop reads CASSLVPGTNTGELFF. CDR3 DNA sequence: TGCGCCAGCAGCTTGGTCCCCGGGACGAACACCGGGGAGCTGTTTTTT. Looking up the rest from reference TRBV5-1 and TRBJ2-2 gives the full variable domain: KAGVTQTPRYLIKTRGQQVTLSCSPISGHRSVSWYQQTPGQGLQFLFEYFSETQRNKGNFPGRFSGRQFSNSRSEMNVSTLELGDSALYLCASSLVPGTNTGELFFGEGSRLTVL.

The chain uses TRBV4-2 and TRBJ1-4; D remains unclear. Trimming left V 0 bases short and J 5 bases short, with 13 bases between. The germline gives CDR1 LGHNA, CDR2 YNFKEQ. The CDR3 length is 16 residues. The CDR3 bases are TGTGCCAGCAGCCAAGATCTGCTAGGTCCCAATGAAAAACTGTTTTTT. Its translation is CASSQDLLGPNEKLFF.

The gene calls are TRBV10-3 and TRBJ2-1; 15 bases are shared with TRBD2. CDR1 and CDR2 from the germline V gene are ENHRY and SYGVKD. The V segment lost 11 bases and the J segment 12 bases; nucleotides outside the gene matches: 20. The CDR3 loop spans 17 amino acids. CDR3 in DNA: TGTGCCCTTTCCGAGGGACTAGCGGGAGGAGGCGGTTCACGGCAGTTCTTC. Translation: CALSEGLAGGGGSRQFF.

This sequence joins TRBV9 and TRBJ1-1; D perhaps matches TRBD1 (5 bases). Germline V gene data show CDR1 as SGDLS and CDR2 as YYNGEE. The CDR3 extends over 14 amino acids. V gave up 0 bases and J gave up 4 bases, with 10 bases separating them. The CDR3 DNA reads as TGTGCCAGCAGCGTAGCAGGGCGGTTCACTGAAGCTTTCTTT. The encoded protein is CASSVAGRFTEAFF. Filled out from reference TRBV9 and TRBJ1-1, the complete variable domain reads DSGVTQTPKHLITATGQRVTLRCSPRSGDLSVYWYQQSLDQGLQFLIQYYNGEERAKGNILERFSAQQFPDLHSELNLSSLELGDSALYFCASSVAGRFTEAFFGQGTRLTVV.

CDR3: CASSLGQQNTGELFF. The CDR3 DNA sequence: TGTGCCAGCAGCTTAGGGCAACAGAACACCGGGGAGCTGTTTTTT. The V gene is TRBV7-8, the J gene TRBJ2-2; D is unclear. V was pared by 1 base and J by 1 base, with 7 bases between. Germline loops: CDR1 SGHVS, CDR2 FQNEAQ. The CDR3 extends over 15 amino acids.

The chain carries TRBV6-1 and TRBJ1-1; 10 bases match TRBD1. CDR3 length: 14 residues. Losses at the gene ends were 5 bases for V and 5 bases for J; bases not matched to a gene: 5. The germline CDR1 and CDR2 sequences are MNHNS and SASEGT. CDR3 coding DNA: TGTGCCAGCAGTTCCGACAGGGGGCTTACTGAAGCTTTCTTT. It is translated as CASSSDRGLTEAFF.

This chain uses TRBV6-4 with TRBJ2-1; 8 nucleotides align to TRBD2. J was trimmed by 8 bases and V by 3 bases; bases with no gene match: 6. Germline V gene data show CDR1 as MRHNA and CDR2 as SNTAGT. CDR3 length: 14 residues. DNA of the CDR3: TGTGCCAGCAGTGATGGTCGGGAGGGGGATGAGCAGTTCTTC. As protein: CASSDGREGDEQFF.

This chain joins TRBV27 and TRBJ1-1; 8 bases are a match to TRBD1. From germline, CDR1 is MNHEY and CDR2 SMNVEV (reference sequence). The junction had 5 bases not matched to a gene; V was cut back by 9 bases and J by 2 bases. The CDR3 spans 13 residues. CDR3 sequence (DNA): TGTGCCAGTTCCGACAGGGGAAACACTGAAGCTTTCTTT. Amino acid sequence: CASSDRGNTEAFF.

Of note for this clone: One end of the junction fails to match germline, which may point to a read error. This chain joins TRBV6-5 and TRBJ1-1; D ambiguous. The CDR3 consists of 13 residues. The V gene's germline CDR1 is MNHEY and CDR2 SVGAGI. The DNA for the CDR3 is TGTGTCAGCAGTTACCGAGGGAACACTGAAGCTTTCTTT. As protein: CVSSYRGNTEAFF.